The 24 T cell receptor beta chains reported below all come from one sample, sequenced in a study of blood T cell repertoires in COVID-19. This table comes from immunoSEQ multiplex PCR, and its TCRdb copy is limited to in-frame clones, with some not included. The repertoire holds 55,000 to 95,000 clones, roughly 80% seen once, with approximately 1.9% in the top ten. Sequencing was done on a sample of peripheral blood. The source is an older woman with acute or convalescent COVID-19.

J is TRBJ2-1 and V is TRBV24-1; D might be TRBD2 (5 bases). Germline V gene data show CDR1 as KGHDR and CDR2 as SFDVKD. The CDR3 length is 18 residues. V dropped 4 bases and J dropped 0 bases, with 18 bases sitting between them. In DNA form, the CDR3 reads TGTGCCACCAGTGACCCTACCTACGGGGTGACCTCCTACAATGAGCAGTTCTTC. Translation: CATSDPTYGVTSYNEQFF.

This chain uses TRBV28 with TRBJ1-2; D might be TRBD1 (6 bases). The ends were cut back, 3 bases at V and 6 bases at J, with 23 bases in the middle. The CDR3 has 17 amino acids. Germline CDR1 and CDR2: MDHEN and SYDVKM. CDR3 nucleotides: TGTGCCAGCAGTTTTAGATGGTTGACAGGCCCCCTCAATGGCTACACCTTC. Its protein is CASSFRWLTGPLNGYTF.

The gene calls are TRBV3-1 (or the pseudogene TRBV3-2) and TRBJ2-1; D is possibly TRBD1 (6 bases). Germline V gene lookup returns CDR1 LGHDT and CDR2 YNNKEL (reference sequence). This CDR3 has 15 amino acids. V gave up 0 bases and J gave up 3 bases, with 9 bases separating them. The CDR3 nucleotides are TGTGCCAGCAGCCAAGAGGGACAAAACTACAATGAGCAGTTCTTC. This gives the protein CASSQEGQNYNEQFF.

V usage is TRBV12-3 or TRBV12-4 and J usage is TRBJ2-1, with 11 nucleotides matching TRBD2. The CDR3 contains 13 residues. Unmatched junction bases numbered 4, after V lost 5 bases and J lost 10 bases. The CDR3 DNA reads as TGTGCCAGCAGTCGACTAGCGGGGTGGGAGCAGTTCTTC. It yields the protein CASSRLAGWEQFF.

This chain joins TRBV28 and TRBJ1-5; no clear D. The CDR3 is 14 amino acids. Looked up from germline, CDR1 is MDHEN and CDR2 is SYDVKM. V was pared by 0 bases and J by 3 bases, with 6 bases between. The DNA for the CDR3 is TGTGCCAGCAGTTTATGGCAGGTCAATCAGCCCCAGCATTTT. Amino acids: CASSLWQVNQPQHF.

The CDR3 DNA is TGTGCCAGCAGCTTAATGGGGGGTGGCGGGACCCAAGAGACCCAGTACTTC. Translated, it gives CASSLMGGGGTQETQYF. This chain joins TRBV11-2 and TRBJ2-5; maybe TRBD2 (6 bases). The CDR3 spans 17 residues. Germline loops: CDR1 SGHAT, CDR2 FQNNGV. V shed 2 bases and J shed 1 base, with 17 bases lying between them.

CDR3 sequence reads: CASSYGGSQYF. The CDR3 DNA reads as TGTGCCAGCAGTTACGGCGGGAGCCAGTACTTC. The chain uses TRBV6-5 and TRBJ2-5, with TRBD2 matching 7 bases. This CDR3 is built from 11 residues. Germline V gives CDR1 MNHEY, CDR2 SVGAGI. V lost 2 bases, J lost 10 bases, and 1 base stayed unmatched.

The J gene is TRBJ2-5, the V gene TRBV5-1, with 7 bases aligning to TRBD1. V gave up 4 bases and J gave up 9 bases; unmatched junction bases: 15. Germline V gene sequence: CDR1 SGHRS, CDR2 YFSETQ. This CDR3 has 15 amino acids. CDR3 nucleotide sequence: TGCGCCAGCAGCCACGGACAGGACCCGACCGAGGCCCAGTACTTC. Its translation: CASSHGQDPTEAQYF.

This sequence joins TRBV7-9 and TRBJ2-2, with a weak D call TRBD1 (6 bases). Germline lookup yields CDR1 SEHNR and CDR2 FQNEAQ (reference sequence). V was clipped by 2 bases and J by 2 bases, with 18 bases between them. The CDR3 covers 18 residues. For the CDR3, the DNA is TGTGCCAGCAGCTTATTTTGGAGGCAGGGGAGTAACACCGGGGAGCTGTTTTTT. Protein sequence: CASSLFWRQGSNTGELFF.

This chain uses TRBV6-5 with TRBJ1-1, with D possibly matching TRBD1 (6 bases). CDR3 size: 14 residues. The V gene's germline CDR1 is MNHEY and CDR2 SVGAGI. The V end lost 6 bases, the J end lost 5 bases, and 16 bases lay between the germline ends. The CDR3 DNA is TGTGCCAGCAGCCGATTAAGGGGGGGTACTGAAGCTTTCTTT. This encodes CASSRLRGGTEAFF.

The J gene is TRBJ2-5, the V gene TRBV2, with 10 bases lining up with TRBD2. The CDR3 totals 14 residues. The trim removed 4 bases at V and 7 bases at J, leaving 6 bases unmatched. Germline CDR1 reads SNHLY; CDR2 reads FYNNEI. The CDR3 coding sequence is TGTGCCAGCAGTGTCCTAGCGGGAGTTGGGACCCAGTACTTC. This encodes CASSVLAGVGTQYF.

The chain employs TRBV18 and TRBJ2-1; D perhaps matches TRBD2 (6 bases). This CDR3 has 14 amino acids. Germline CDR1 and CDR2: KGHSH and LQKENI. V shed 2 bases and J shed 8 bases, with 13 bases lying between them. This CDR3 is CASSPTSPRDEQFF. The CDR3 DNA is TGTGCCAGCTCACCAACTAGCCCTAGGGATGAGCAGTTCTTC.

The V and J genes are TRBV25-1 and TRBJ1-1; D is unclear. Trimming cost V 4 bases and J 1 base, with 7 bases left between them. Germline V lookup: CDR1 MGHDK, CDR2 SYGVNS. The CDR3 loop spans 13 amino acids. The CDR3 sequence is CASSAGENTEAFF. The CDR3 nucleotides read TGTGCCAGCAGTGCCGGAGAGAACACTGAAGCTTTCTTT.

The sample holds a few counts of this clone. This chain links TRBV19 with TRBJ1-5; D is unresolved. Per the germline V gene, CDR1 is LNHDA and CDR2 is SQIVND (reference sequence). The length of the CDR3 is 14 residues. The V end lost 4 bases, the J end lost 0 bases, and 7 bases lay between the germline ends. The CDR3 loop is CASSRQNSNQPQHF. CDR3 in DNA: TGTGCCAGTAGTAGGCAGAATAGCAATCAGCCCCAGCATTTT. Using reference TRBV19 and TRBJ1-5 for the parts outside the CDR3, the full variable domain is DGGITQSPKYLFRKEGQNVTLSCEQNLNHDAMYWYRQDPGQGLRLIYYSQIVNDFQKGDIAEGYSVSREKKESFPLTVTSAQKNPTAFYLCASSRQNSNQPQHFGDGTRLSIL.

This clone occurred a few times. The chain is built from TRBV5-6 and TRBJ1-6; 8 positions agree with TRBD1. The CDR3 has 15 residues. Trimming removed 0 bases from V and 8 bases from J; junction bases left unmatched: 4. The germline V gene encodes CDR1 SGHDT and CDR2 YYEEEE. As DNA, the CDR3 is TGTGCCAGCAGCTTGGGAACAGGGGGTCATTCACCCCTCCACTTT. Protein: CASSLGTGGHSPLHF.

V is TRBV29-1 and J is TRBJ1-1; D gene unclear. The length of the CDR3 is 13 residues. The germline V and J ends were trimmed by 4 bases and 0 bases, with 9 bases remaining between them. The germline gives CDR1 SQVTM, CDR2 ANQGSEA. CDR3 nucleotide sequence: TGCAGCGTTGCCGAGGTTTTGAACACTGAAGCTTTCTTT. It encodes CSVAEVLNTEAFF.

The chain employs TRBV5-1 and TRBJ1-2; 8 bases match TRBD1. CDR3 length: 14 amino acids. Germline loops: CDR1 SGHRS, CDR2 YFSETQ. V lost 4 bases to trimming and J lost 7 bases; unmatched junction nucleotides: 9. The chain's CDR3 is CASSISGGEGGYTF. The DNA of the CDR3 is TGCGCCAGCAGCATTTCAGGGGGCGAAGGTGGCTACACCTTC.

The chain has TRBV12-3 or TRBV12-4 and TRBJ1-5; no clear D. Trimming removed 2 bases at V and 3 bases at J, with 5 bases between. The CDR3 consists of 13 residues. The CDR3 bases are TGTGCCAGCAGTTTAAGCAACAATCAGCCCCAGCATTTT. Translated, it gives CASSLSNNQPQHF.

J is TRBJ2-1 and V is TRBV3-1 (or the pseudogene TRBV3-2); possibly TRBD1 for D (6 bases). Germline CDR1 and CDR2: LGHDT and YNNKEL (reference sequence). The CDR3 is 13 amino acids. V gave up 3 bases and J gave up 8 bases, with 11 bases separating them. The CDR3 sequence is CASSHQGMDEQFF. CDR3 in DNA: TGTGCCAGCAGCCATCAGGGGATGGATGAGCAGTTCTTC.

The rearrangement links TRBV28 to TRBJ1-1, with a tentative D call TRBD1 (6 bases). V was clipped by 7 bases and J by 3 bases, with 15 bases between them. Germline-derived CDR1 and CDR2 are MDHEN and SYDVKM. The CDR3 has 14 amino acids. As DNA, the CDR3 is TGTGCCAGCACTCACCCCCACAGGGACACTGAAGCTTTCTTT. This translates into CASTHPHRDTEAFF.

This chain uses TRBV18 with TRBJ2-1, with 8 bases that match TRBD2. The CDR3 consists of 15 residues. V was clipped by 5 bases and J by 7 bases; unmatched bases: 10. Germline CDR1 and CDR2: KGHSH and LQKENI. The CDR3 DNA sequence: TGTGCCAGCTCAAAAAGCGGGAGAAGAGAGAATGAGCAGTTCTTC. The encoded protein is CASSKSGRRENEQFF.

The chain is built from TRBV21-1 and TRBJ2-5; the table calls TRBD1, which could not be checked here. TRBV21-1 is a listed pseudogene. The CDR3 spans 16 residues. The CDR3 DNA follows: TGTGCCAGCAGCCCCCGAACGACAAGCCCACAAGAGACCCAGTACTTC. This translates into CASSPRTTSPQETQYF.

The CDR3 DNA sequence: TGTGCCAGCAGTTTATCGGCGCTGCGGGAGATCAACAATGAGCAGTTCTTC. This sequence encodes CASSLSALREINNEQFF. The J gene is TRBJ2-1, the V gene TRBV27; 7 bases align to TRBD2. Germline-derived CDR1 and CDR2 are MNHEY and SMNVEV (reference sequence). The CDR3 has 17 residues. Losses at the gene ends were 0 bases for V and 5 bases for J; bases not matched to a gene: 10.

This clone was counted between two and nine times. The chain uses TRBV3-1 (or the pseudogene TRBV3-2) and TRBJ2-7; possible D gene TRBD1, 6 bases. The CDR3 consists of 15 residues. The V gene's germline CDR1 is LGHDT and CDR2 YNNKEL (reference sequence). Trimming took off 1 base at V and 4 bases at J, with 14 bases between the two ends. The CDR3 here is CASSQGLGASYEQYF. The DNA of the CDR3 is TGTGCCAGCAGCCAAGGGCTGGGGGCCTCGTACGAGCAGTACTTC.